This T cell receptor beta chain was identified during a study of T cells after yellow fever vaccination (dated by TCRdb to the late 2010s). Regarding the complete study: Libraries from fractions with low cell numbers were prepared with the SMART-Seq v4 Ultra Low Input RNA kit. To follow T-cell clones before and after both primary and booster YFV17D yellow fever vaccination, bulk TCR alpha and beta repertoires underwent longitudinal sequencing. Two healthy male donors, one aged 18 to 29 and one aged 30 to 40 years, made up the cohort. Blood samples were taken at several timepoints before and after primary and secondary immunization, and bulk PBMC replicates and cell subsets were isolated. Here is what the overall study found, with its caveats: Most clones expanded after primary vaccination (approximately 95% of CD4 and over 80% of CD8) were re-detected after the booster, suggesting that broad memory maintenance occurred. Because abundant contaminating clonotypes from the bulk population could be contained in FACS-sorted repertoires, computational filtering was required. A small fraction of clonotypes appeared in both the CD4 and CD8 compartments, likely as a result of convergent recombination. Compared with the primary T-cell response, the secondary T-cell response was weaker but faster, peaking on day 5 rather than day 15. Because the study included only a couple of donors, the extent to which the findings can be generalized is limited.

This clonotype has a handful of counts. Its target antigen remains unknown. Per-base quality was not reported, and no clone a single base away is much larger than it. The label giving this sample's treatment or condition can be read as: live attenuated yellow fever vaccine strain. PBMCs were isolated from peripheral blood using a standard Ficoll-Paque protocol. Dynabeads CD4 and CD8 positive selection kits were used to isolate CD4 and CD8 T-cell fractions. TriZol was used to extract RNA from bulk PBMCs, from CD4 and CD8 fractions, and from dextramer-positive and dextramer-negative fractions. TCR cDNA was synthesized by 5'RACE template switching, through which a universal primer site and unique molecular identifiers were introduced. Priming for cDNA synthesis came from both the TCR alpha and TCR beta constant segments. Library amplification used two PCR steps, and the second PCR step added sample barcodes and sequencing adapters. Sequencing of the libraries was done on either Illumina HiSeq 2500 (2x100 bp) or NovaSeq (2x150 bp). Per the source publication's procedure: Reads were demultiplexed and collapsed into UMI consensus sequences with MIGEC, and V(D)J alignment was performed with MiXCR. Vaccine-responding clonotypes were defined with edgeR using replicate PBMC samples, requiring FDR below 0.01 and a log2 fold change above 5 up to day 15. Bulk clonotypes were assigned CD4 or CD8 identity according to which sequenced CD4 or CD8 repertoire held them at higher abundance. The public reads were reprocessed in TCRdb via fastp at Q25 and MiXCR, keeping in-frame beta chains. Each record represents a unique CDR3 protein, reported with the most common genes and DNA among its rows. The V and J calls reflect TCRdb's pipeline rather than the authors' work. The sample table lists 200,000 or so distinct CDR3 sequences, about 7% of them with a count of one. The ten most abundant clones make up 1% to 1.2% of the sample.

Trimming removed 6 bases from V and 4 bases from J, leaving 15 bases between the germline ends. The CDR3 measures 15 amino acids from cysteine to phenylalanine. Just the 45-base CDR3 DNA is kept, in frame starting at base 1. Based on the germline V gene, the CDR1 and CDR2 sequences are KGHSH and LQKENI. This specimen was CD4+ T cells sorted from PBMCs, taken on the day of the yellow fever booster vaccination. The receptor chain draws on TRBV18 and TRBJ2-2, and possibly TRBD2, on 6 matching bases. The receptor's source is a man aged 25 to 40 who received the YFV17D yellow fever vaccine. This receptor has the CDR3 CASSFGLPGTGELFF. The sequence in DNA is TGTGCCAGCTCGTTCGGACTACCGGGCACCGGGGAGCTGTTTTTT.